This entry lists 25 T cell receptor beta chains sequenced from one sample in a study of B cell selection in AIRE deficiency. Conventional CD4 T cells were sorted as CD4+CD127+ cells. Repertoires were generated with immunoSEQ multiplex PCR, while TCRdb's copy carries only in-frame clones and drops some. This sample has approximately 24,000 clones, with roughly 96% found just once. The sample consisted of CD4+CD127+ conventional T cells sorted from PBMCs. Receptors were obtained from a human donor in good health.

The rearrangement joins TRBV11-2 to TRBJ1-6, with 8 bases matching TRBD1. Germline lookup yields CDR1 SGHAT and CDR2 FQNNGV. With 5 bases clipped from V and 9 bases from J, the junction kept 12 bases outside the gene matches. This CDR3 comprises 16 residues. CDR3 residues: CASSPFVDRAGSPLHF. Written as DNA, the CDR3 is TGTGCCAGCAGCCCCTTCGTGGACAGGGCAGGTTCACCCCTCCACTTT.

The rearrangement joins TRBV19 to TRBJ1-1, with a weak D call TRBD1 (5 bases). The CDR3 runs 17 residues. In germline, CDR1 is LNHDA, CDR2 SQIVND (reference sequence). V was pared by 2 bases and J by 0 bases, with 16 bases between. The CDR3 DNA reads TGTGCCAGTAGTATACCGACAGCGACCCACATGAACACTGAAGCTTTCTTT. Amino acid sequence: CASSIPTATHMNTEAFF.

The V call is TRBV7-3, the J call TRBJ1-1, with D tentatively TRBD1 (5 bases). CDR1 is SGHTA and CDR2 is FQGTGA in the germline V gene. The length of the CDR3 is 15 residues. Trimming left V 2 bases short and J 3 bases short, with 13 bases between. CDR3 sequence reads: CASSLSGLGDTEAFF. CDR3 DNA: TGTGCCAGCAGCTTATCCGGTCTGGGGGACACTGAAGCTTTCTTT.

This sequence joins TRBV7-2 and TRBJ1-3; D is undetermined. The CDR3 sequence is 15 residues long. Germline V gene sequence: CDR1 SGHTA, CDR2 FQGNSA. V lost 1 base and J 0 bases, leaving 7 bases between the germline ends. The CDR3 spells CASSLGTRSGNTIYF. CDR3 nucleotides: TGTGCCAGCAGCTTAGGCACGCGCTCTGGAAACACCATATATTTT. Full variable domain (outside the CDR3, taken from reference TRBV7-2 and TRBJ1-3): GAGVSQSPSNKVTEKGKDVELRCDPISGHTALYWYRQSLGQGLEFLIYFQGNSAPDKSGLPSDRFSAERTGGSVSTLTIQRTQQEDSAVYLCASSLGTRSGNTIYFGEGSWLTVV.

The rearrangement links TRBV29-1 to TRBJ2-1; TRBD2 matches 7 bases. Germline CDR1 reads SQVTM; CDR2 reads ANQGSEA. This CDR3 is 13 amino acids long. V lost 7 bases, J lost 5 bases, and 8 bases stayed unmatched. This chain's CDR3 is CSAPGTTHNEQFF. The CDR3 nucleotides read TGCAGCGCTCCCGGGACTACCCACAATGAGCAGTTCTTC.

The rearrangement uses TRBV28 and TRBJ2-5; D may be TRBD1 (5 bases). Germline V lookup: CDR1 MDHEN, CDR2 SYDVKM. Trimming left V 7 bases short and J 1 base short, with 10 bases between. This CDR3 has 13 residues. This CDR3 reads CASTHRFQETQYF. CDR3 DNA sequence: TGTGCCAGCACCCACAGGTTCCAAGAGACCCAGTACTTC.

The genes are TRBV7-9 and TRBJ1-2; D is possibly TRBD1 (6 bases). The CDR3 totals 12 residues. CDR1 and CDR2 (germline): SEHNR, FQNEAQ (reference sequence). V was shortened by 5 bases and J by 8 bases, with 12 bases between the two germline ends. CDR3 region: CASSPSGVGYTF. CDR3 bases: TGTGCCAGCAGCCCGTCAGGGGTCGGCTACACCTTC.

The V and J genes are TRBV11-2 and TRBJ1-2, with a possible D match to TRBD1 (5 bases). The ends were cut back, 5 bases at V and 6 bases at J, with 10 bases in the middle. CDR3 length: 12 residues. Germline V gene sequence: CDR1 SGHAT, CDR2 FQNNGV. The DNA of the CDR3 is TGTGCCAGCAGCAGGGACTCGGATGGCTACACCTTC. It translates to CASSRDSDGYTF.

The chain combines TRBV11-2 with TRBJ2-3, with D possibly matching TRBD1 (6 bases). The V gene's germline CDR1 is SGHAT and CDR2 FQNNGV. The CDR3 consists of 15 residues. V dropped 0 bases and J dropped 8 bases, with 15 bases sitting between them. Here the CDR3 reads CASSLEGASWSTQYF. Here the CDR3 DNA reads TGTGCCAGCAGCTTAGAGGGGGCCAGTTGGTCTACGCAGTATTTT.

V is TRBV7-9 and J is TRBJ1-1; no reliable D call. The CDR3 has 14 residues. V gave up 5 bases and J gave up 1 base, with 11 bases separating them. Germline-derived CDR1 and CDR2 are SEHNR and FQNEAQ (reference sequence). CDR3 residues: CASSPRTGNTEAFF. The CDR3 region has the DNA TGTGCCAGCAGCCCCCGGACGGGGAACACTGAAGCTTTCTTT. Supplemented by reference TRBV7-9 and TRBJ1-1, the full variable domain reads DTGVSQNPRHKITKRGQNVTFRCDPISEHNRLYWYRQTLGQGPEFLTYFQNEAQLEKSRLLSDRFSAERPKGSFSTLEIQRTEQGDSAMYLCASSPRTGNTEAFFGQGTRLTVV.

This CDR3 reads CAMGQNLNTEAFF. CDR3 nucleotide sequence: TGTGCCATGGGACAGAACCTGAACACTGAAGCTTTCTTT. The chain recombines TRBV30 with TRBJ1-1, with 7 nucleotides matching TRBD1. The CDR3 extends over 13 amino acids. CDR1 and CDR2 (germline): GTSNPN, SVGIG (reference sequence). V was clipped by 8 bases and J by 0 bases; unmatched bases: 6.

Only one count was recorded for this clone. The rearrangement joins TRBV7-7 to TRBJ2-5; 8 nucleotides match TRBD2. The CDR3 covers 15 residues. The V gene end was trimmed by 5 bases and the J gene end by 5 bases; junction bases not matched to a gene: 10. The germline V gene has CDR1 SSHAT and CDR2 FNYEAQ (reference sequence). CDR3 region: CASSTGGSGGETQYF. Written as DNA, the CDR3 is TGTGCCAGCAGCACTGGAGGAAGCGGGGGCGAGACCCAGTACTTC.

Written as DNA, the CDR3 is TGCAGTGCCGCCGGGGGAGAGACCCAGTACTTC. It is translated as CSAAGGETQYF. V gene TRBV20-1 combines with J gene TRBJ2-5; tentatively, D is TRBD2 (6 bases). CDR3 length equals 11 residues. CDR1 is DFQATT, CDR2 SNEGSKA, per germline (reference sequence). V dropped 6 bases and J dropped 4 bases, with 9 bases sitting between them.

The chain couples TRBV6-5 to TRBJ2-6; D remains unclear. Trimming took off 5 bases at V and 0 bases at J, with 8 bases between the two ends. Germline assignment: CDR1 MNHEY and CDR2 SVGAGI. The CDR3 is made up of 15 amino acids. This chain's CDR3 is CASSIQNSGANVLTF. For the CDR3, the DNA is TGTGCCAGCAGTATACAGAACTCTGGGGCCAACGTCCTGACTTTC.

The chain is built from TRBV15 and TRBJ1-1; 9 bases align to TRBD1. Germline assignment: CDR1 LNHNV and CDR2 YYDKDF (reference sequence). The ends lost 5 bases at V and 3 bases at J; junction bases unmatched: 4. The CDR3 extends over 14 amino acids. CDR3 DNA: TGTGCCACCAGCCCATGGGACAGGGACACTGAAGCTTTCTTT. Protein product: CATSPWDRDTEAFF.

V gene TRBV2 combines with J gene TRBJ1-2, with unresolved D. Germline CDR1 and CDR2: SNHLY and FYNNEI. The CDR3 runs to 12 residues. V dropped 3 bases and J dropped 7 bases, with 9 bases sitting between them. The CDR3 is CASSETEIGYTF. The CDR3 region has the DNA TGTGCCAGCAGTGAGACGGAGATTGGCTACACCTTC.

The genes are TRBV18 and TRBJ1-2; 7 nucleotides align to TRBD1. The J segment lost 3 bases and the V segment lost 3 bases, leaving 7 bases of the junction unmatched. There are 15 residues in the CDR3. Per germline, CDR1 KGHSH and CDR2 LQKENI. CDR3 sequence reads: CASSPTGDKDYGYTF. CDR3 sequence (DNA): TGTGCCAGCTCACCCACAGGGGACAAGGACTATGGCTACACCTTC.

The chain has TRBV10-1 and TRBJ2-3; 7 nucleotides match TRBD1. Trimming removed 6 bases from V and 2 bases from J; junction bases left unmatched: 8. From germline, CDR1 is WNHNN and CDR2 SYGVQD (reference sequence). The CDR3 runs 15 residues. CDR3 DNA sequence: TGCGCCAGCAGCCCCAGGGGGACAAACACAGATACGCAGTATTTT. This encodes CASSPRGTNTDTQYF.

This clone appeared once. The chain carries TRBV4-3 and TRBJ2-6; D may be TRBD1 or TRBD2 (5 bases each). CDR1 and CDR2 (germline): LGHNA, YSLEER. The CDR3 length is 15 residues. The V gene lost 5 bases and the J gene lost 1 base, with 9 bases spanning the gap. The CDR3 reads CASSRGASGANVLTF. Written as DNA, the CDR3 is TGCGCCAGCAGCAGAGGGGCTTCTGGGGCCAACGTCCTGACTTTC.

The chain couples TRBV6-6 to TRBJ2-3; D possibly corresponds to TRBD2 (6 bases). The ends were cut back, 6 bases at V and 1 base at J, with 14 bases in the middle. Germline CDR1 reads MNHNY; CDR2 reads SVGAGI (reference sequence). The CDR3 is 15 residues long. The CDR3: CASSQTTGGTDTQYF. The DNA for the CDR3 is TGTGCCAGCAGCCAAACCACGGGGGGCACAGATACGCAGTATTTT.

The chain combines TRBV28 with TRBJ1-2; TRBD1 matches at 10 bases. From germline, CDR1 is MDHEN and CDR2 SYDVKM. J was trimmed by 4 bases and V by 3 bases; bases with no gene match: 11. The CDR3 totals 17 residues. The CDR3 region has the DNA TGTGCCAGCAGTTTTGCCACCTCCGGGACAGGGGTCTATGGCTACACCTTC. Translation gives CASSFATSGTGVYGYTF.

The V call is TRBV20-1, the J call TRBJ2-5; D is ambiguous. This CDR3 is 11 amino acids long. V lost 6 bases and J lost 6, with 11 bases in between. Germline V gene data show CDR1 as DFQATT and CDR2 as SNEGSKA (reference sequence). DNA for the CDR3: TGCAGTGCGAAAATCACGAAGACCCAGTACTTC. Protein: CSAKITKTQYF.

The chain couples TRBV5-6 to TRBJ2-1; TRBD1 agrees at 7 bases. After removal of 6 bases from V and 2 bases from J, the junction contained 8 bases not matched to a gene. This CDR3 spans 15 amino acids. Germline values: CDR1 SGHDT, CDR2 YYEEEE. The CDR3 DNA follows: TGTGCCAGCAACGTAGGACAGGTTGCCTACAATGAGCAGTTCTTC. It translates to CASNVGQVAYNEQFF.

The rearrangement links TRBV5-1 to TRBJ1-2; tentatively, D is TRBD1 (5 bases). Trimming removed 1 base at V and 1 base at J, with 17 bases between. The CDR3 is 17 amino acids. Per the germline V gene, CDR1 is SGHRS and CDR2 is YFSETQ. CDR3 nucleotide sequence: TGCGCCAGCAGCTTGCTGGGCAGGGCCCAAAGTAACTATGGCTACACCTTC. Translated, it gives CASSLLGRAQSNYGYTF.

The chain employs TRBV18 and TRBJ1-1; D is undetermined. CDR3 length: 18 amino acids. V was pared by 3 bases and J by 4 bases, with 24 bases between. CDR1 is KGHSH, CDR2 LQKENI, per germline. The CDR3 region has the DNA TGTGCCAGCTCACCCATTGCTTTACGCCCGGAGTTGGTCACTGAAGCTTTCTTT. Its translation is CASSPIALRPELVTEAFF.